Below, 27 T cell receptor beta chains from the same sample are listed, as sequenced in a study of graft-versus-host responses after intestinal transplantation (dated by TCRdb to the early 2020s). The sample's time point label, in plain terms: cells obtained before transplantation from donor or recipient. The antigens these receptors bind are not known. The library was prepared using the immunoSEQ multiplex PCR assay. TCRdb carries this immuneACCESS record with in-frame sequences only. Its versions omit some clonotypes, under half of them owing to an unresolved V gene in the studies checked, with the rest unexplained. This sample comprises tens of thousands of clones, around 93% of them detected only once. The ten top clones hold about 2% of the sample. The sample in question was unstimulated CD8+ T cells sorted from spleen or lymph node cells, obtained before intestinal transplant. These receptors all come from a human donor who received an intestinal transplant.

CDR3 region: CASSLESQGSNQPQHF. For the CDR3, the DNA is TGTGCCAGCAGCTTAGAAAGCCAGGGGAGCAATCAGCCCCAGCATTTT. The chain couples TRBV7-2 to TRBJ1-5, with a tentative D call TRBD1 (6 bases). The CDR3 contains 16 residues. The germline V gene encodes CDR1 SGHTA and CDR2 FQGNSA. V lost 1 base to trimming and J lost 1 base, with 11 bases between them.

The V call is TRBV30, the J call TRBJ1-1; weak D call: TRBD1 (5 bases). V dropped 0 bases and J dropped 6 bases, with 8 bases sitting between them. From germline, CDR1 is GTSNPN and CDR2 SVGIG (reference sequence). The CDR3 sequence is 12 residues long. The CDR3 loop reads CAWSVGVSEAFF. The CDR3, as DNA: TGTGCCTGGAGTGTAGGGGTATCTGAAGCTTTCTTT.

The J gene is TRBJ1-6, the V gene TRBV29-1; no reliable D call. The V gene lost 2 bases and the J gene lost 14 bases, with 10 bases spanning the gap. The CDR3 loop spans 11 amino acids. Germline lookup yields CDR1 SQVTM and CDR2 ANQGSEA. The CDR3 region is CSVEYGGTLHF. The CDR3 DNA reads TGCAGCGTTGAATATGGCGGCACCCTCCACTTT.

The chain uses TRBV14 and TRBJ2-5; D not certain. This CDR3 has 11 residues. Germline-derived CDR1 and CDR2 are SGHDN and FVKESK. V lost 4 bases to trimming and J lost 10 bases, with 10 bases between them. This CDR3 is CASSLGQVQYF. CDR3 bases: TGTGCCAGCAGCCTCGGTCAGGTCCAGTACTTC. The full variable domain, completed using reference TRBV14 and TRBJ2-5, is EAGVTQFPSHSVIEKGQTVTLRCDPISGHDNLYWYRRVMGKEIKFLLHFVKESKQDESGMPNNRFLAERTGGTYSTLKVQPAELEDSGVYFCASSLGQVQYFGPGTRLLVL.

As concerns this clone: Other DNA sequences within the sample encode an identical CDR3. The chain has TRBV7-9 and TRBJ1-1; D is uncertain. V was shortened by 4 bases and J by 8 bases, with 11 bases between the two germline ends. The CDR3 has 12 amino acids. The V gene's germline CDR1 is SEHNR and CDR2 FQNEAQ (reference sequence). The CDR3 is CASSYFAVEAFF. As DNA, the CDR3 is TGTGCCAGCAGCTACTTCGCCGTAGAAGCTTTCTTT.

This clone was picked up one time. The chain is built from TRBV4-1 and TRBJ2-7; D not certain. The V gene lost 0 bases and the J gene lost 9 bases, with 12 bases spanning the gap. The CDR3 extends over 13 amino acids. Germline V gene data show CDR1 as MGHRA and CDR2 as YSYEKL. CDR3 DNA sequence: TGCGCCAGCAGCCAAGATAAGTCAACGGGGCAGTACTTC. Amino acid sequence: CASSQDKSTGQYF.

The table lists this clone with a count of one. The CDR3 loop reads CASSLIDIDVRKEFF. As DNA, the CDR3 is TGTGCCAGCAGTCTTATCGATATCGACGTCAGGAAAGAGTTCTTC. The rearrangement uses TRBV11-2 and TRBJ2-1; D gene unclear. With 6 bases removed from V and 14 bases from J, the gap between germline ends came to 26 bases. Germline-derived CDR1 and CDR2 are SGHAT and FQNNGV. This CDR3 is 15 amino acids long.

This clone has a single count. The DNA of the CDR3 is TGTGCCAGCAGCTTCTCTGACACCGGGGAGCTGTTTTTT. It yields the protein CASSFSDTGELFF. The chain uses TRBV7-7 and TRBJ2-2; no clear D. The V gene lost 3 bases and the J gene lost 3 bases, with 5 bases spanning the gap. CDR3 length: 13 residues. The germline V gene encodes CDR1 SSHAT and CDR2 FNYEAQ (reference sequence).

This chain uses TRBV11-2 with TRBJ2-7; TRBD1 agrees at 8 bases. Germline V gene data show CDR1 as SGHAT and CDR2 as FQNNGV. This CDR3 contains 16 residues. Trimming took 1 base from V and 3 from J; bases not matched to a gene: 8. DNA for the CDR3: TGTGCCAGCAGCTTAGTTCCAGGACAGGGTCGCTACGAGCAGTACTTC. Translation gives CASSLVPGQGRYEQYF.

This chain joins TRBV9 and TRBJ1-2; 7 bases line up with TRBD1. With V trimmed by 3 bases and J by 8 bases, 7 bases remained unmatched. There are 13 residues in the CDR3. Germline V lookup: CDR1 SGDLS, CDR2 YYNGEE. CDR3: CASSDSLGGGYTF. The DNA for the CDR3 is TGTGCCAGCAGCGACAGTCTAGGGGGCGGCTACACCTTC.

The chain employs TRBV6-5 and TRBJ1-2, with a weak D call TRBD1 (6 bases). In germline, CDR1 is MNHEY, CDR2 SVGAGI. V lost 5 bases, J lost 6 bases, and 13 bases lay in between. This CDR3 comprises 13 residues. CDR3 DNA sequence: TGTGCCAGCAGTCGATCCCAGGGGAATGGCTACACCTTC. Encoded protein: CASSRSQGNGYTF.

This clone showed up just once. The V gene is TRBV4-1, the J gene TRBJ1-1; maybe TRBD1 (5 bases). The V end was cut by 1 base, the J end by 3 bases, with 12 bases between. The CDR3 runs 15 residues. Germline assignment: CDR1 MGHRA and CDR2 YSYEKL. The CDR3 region is CASSQVGGGDTEAFF. The CDR3 DNA sequence: TGCGCCAGCAGCCAAGTTGGGGGGGGTGACACTGAAGCTTTCTTT.

Concerning this clone itself: Other nucleotide sequences from this sample produce the same CDR3. The rearrangement uses TRBV5-1 and TRBJ2-1; 7 bases are shared with TRBD1. CDR3 length: 13 amino acids. Per the germline V gene, CDR1 is SGHRS and CDR2 is YFSETQ. Losses at the gene ends were 4 bases for V and 4 bases for J; bases not matched to a gene: 2. The CDR3 loop is CASSLGQYNEQFF. CDR3 nucleotides: TGCGCCAGCAGCCTGGGACAGTACAATGAGCAGTTCTTC.

This rearrangement joins TRBV7-2 to TRBJ2-1; weak D call: TRBD2 (6 bases). Deletions cut 6 bases from V and 9 bases from J, with 9 bases between. The CDR3 is 11 residues long. CDR1 and CDR2 from the germline V gene are SGHTA and FQGNSA. DNA of the CDR3: TGTGCCAGCAGTCGCGGGGTTGAGCAGTTCTTC. Translation gives CASSRGVEQFF.

The rearrangement uses TRBV7-9 and TRBJ1-1, with a tentative D call TRBD1 (5 bases). V lost 4 bases to trimming and J lost 8 bases, with 11 bases between them. This CDR3 has 12 amino acids. Germline-derived CDR1 and CDR2 are SEHNR and FQNEAQ (reference sequence). The CDR3 DNA reads TGTGCCAGCAGCTACCAGGGTAGGGAAGCTTTCTTT. Amino acids: CASSYQGREAFF.

The chain combines TRBV6-5 with TRBJ1-1; no firm D call. The CDR3 sequence is 12 residues long. Trimming removed 4 bases from V and 6 bases from J, with 9 bases in between. Germline CDR1 and CDR2: MNHEY and SVGAGI. CDR3 amino acids: CASSLWASEAFF. In DNA form, the CDR3 reads TGTGCCAGCAGTTTGTGGGCCTCTGAAGCTTTCTTT.

The rearrangement joins TRBV12-2 to TRBJ1-4; the table calls TRBD1, which could not be checked here. TRBV12-2 corresponds to a pseudogene. The length of the CDR3 is 19 residues. In DNA, the CDR3 is TGTGCAAGTCGCTTAACAGCCTCAAGGCTTAGTTCAACTAATGAAAAACTGTTTTTT. It translates to CASRLTASRLSSTNEKLFF.

The rearrangement uses TRBV9 and TRBJ2-7, with 10 bases matching TRBD1. Germline V lookup: CDR1 SGDLS, CDR2 YYNGEE. The CDR3 consists of 15 residues. The J segment lost 4 bases and the V segment lost 3 bases, leaving 7 bases of the junction unmatched. CDR3 DNA sequence: TGTGCCAGCAGCGCGGAGACAGGGGGCTTGTACGAGCAGTACTTC. Translating it yields CASSAETGGLYEQYF.

This rearrangement joins TRBV27 to TRBJ2-1; 8 nucleotides align to TRBD1. The CDR3 contains 13 residues. Germline V gene data show CDR1 as MNHEY and CDR2 as SMNVEV (reference sequence). V shed 6 bases, J shed 9 bases, and the junction held 7 bases outside the gene matches. As DNA, the CDR3 is TGTGCCAGCAGGCGCAGGGGGCCGAGTGAGCAGTTCTTC. Translation gives CASRRRGPSEQFF.

V gene TRBV7-2 combines with J gene TRBJ1-1; TRBD1 aligns across 8 bases. This CDR3 region has 14 residues. Per the germline V gene, CDR1 is SGHTA and CDR2 is FQGNSA. V was pared by 5 bases and J by 7 bases, with 9 bases of the junction left unmatched. CDR3 sequence: CASSSRGRENEAFF. CDR3 DNA: TGTGCCAGCAGCAGCAGGGGGCGCGAGAATGAAGCTTTCTTT.

The chain combines TRBV6-5 with TRBJ2-3, with a tentative D call TRBD1 (5 bases). The CDR3 runs 13 residues. Germline V lookup: CDR1 MNHEY, CDR2 SVGAGI. Trimming stripped 2 bases from V and 6 bases from J, with 9 bases between. The CDR3 nucleotides are TGTGCCAGCAGTTACGGTAGGGGTGATACGCAGTATTTT. Translated, it gives CASSYGRGDTQYF.

V and J are TRBV4-1 and TRBJ2-1; 9 positions agree with TRBD2. The CDR3 sequence is 15 residues long. The V segment lost 4 bases and the J segment 7 bases; nucleotides outside the gene matches: 8. Germline lookup yields CDR1 MGHRA and CDR2 YSYEKL. DNA for the CDR3: TGCGCCAGCAGCCCAGCGGGGGGCCGAGGAAATGAGCAGTTCTTC. This codes for CASSPAGGRGNEQFF.

The rearrangement links TRBV15 to TRBJ2-1; D gene ambiguous. The CDR3 length is 12 residues. Germline CDR1 LNHNV, CDR2 YYDKDF (reference sequence). The ends were cut back, 4 bases at V and 7 bases at J, with 8 bases in the middle. The CDR3 DNA follows: TGTGCCACCAGCACCGACTTGAATGAGCAGTTCTTC. Its protein product is CATSTDLNEQFF.

J is TRBJ1-1 and V is TRBV7-9; 11 bases are a match to TRBD1. The CDR3 extends over 16 amino acids. The germline CDR1 and CDR2 sequences are SEHNR and FQNEAQ (reference sequence). Trimming removed 6 bases from V and 2 bases from J; junction bases left unmatched: 8. The CDR3 here is CASSRGQGAENTEAFF. The CDR3 nucleotides read TGTGCCAGCAGTCGTGGACAGGGGGCGGAAAACACTGAAGCTTTCTTT.

The rearrangement uses TRBV19 and TRBJ1-4, with 8 bases matching TRBD1. J gave up 7 bases and V 9 bases, and 7 bases lay outside the gene matches. Germline V lookup: CDR1 LNHDA, CDR2 SQIVND (reference sequence). There are 13 residues in the CDR3. Here the CDR3 reads CARRRTGCEKLFF. The DNA of the CDR3 is TGTGCCAGAAGAAGGACAGGGTGTGAAAAACTGTTTTTT.

V gene TRBV27 combines with J gene TRBJ2-2; perhaps TRBD2 as D (6 bases). From germline, CDR1 is MNHEY and CDR2 SMNVEV (reference sequence). The CDR3 has 16 amino acids. The V end lost 4 bases, the J end lost 0 bases, and 12 bases lay between the germline ends. CDR3 bases: TGTGCCAGCAGTTCCCCCGGAGGGGCGAACACCGGGGAGCTGTTTTTT. It codes for CASSSPGGANTGELFF.

The chain uses TRBV2 and TRBJ1-2, with D possibly TRBD1 on 5 matching bases. This CDR3 region has 14 residues. The ends were cut back, 1 base at V and 6 bases at J, with 12 bases in the middle. Germline V gives CDR1 SNHLY, CDR2 FYNNEI. In DNA, the CDR3 is TGTGCCAGCAGTGAAGGCCGAGGGGAGGATGGCTACACCTTC. Residues: CASSEGRGEDGYTF. Supplemented by reference TRBV2 and TRBJ1-2, the full variable domain reads EPEVTQTPSHQVTQMGQEVILRCVPISNHLYFYWYRQILGQKVEFLVSFYNNEISEKSEIFDDQFSVERPDGSNFTLKIRSTKLEDSAMYFCASSEGRGEDGYTFGSGTRLTVV.